The 3 T cell receptor beta chains presented below share a single source sample, sequenced in a study of blood T cell repertoires in COVID-19. The assay was immunoSEQ multiplex PCR, and TCRdb's table has in-frame clones only and misses some. This repertoire shows 150,000 to 200,000 clones, approximately 94% found once; its top ten account for 0.6% to 0.9%. Sequencing input: peripheral blood. The receptors here all came from a man aged 30 to 39 with COVID-19, enrolled during active disease.

The chain couples TRBV5-1 to TRBJ1-1; 8 nucleotides line up with TRBD1. After removal of 3 bases from V and 6 bases from J, the junction contained 7 bases not matched to a gene. CDR1 SGHRS and CDR2 YFSETQ come from the germline V gene. The CDR3 length is 14 residues. This chain's CDR3 is CASSYDRGSAEAFF. Here the CDR3 DNA reads TGCGCCAGCAGCTACGACAGGGGCAGCGCTGAAGCTTTCTTT.

The chain uses TRBV11-2 and TRBJ2-7; 10 bases are a match to TRBD2. The CDR3 sequence is 15 residues long. CDR1 is SGHAT and CDR2 is FQNNGV in the germline V gene. V was pared by 1 base and J by 4 bases, with 4 bases of the junction left unmatched. CDR3 loop: CASSLGGLAPYEQYF. The DNA for the CDR3 is TGTGCCAGCAGCTTAGGGGGACTAGCGCCGTACGAGCAGTACTTC.

The chain joins TRBV5-4 to TRBJ2-1; 14 bases are a match to TRBD2. The CDR3 totals 17 residues. From germline, CDR1 is SGHNT and CDR2 YYREEE (reference sequence). The V gene end was trimmed by 9 bases and the J gene end by 0 bases; junction bases not matched to a gene: 8. The CDR3 sequence is CATKTSGGASSYNEQFF. The CDR3, as DNA: TGTGCCACCAAGACTAGCGGGGGGGCTAGCTCCTACAATGAGCAGTTCTTC.